What follows are 5 T cell receptor beta chains derived from one specimen sequenced in a study of naive and memory T cell subsets. Four PCR rounds used nested alpha and beta constant region primers plus the SP2 primer. TCRdb reanalysed the 5' RACE reads using MiXCR and keeps one entry per CDR3 protein. The profile shows tens of thousands of distinct CDR3 sequences, 8% to 9% of them singletons. A UMI-containing oligonucleotide was joined by 3' ligation to the TCR cDNA template. The origin of the receptors is a female donor in good health.

This clonotype has a count of ten or more. The rearrangement links TRBV20-1 to TRBJ1-5; 9 bases line up with TRBD1. CDR1 is DFQATT, CDR2 SNEGSKA, per germline (reference sequence). V gave up 5 bases and J gave up 7 bases; unmatched junction bases: 9. The CDR3 length is 14 residues. The CDR3 reads CSALEGQGSQPQHF. The CDR3 coding sequence is TGCAGTGCTTTAGAGGGACAGGGAAGCCAGCCCCAGCATTTT.

This clonotype was seen repeatedly, ten times or more. This chain connects TRBV12-3 or TRBV12-4 to TRBJ2-1, with 8 positions matching TRBD2. With 6 bases clipped from V and 5 bases from J, the junction kept 12 bases outside the gene matches. This CDR3 contains 16 residues. Written as DNA, the CDR3 is TGTGCCAGCAGACTGACAGCGGGGGCGAAGAACAATGAGCAGTTCTTC. This encodes CASRLTAGAKNNEQFF.

There are a few counts of this clonotype. The chain uses TRBV19 and TRBJ1-5, with TRBD1 matching over 7 bases. This CDR3 is built from 18 residues. Germline V gene data show CDR1 as LNHDA and CDR2 as SQIVND (reference sequence). V shed 2 bases and J 5 bases; nucleotides not matched to a gene: 15. CDR3 in amino acids: CASSITLNKYRGDQPQHF. In DNA, the CDR3 is TGTGCCAGTAGTATAACTCTCAATAAGTACAGGGGCGATCAGCCCCAGCATTTT.

Only a few counts were recorded for this clonotype. The CDR3 is CASSHNPTSGNNEQFF. The CDR3 DNA follows: TGTGCCAGCAGCCATAACCCGACTAGCGGGAACAATGAGCAGTTCTTC. The chain couples TRBV7-3 to TRBJ2-1, with 11 bases lining up with TRBD2. CDR1 is SGHTA and CDR2 is FQGTGA in the germline V gene. The junction had 8 bases not matched to a gene; V was cut back by 5 bases and J by 5 bases. This CDR3 is 16 amino acids long. The entire variable domain, with the rest obtained from reference TRBV7-3 and TRBJ2-1, is as follows: GAGVSQTPSNKVTEKGKYVELRCDPISGHTALYWYRQSLGQGPEFLIYFQGTGAADDSGLPNDRFFAVRPEGSVSTLKIQRTERGDSAVYLCASSHNPTSGNNEQFFGPGTRLTVL.

This clonotype occurred a few times. V is TRBV12-3 or TRBV12-4 and J is TRBJ2-1; 8 nucleotides align to TRBD2. This CDR3 contains 17 residues. J lost 6 bases, V lost 3 bases, and 13 bases had no gene match. In nucleotides, the CDR3 is TGTGCCAGCAGTTTCCTTCCCGGGACTAGAAGGGCCAATGAGCAGTTCTTC. Translated: CASSFLPGTRRANEQFF.